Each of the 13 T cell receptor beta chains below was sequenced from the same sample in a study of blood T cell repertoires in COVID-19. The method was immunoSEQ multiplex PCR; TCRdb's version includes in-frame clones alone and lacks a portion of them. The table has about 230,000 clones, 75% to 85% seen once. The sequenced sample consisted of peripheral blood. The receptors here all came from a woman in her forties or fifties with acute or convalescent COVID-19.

As DNA, the CDR3 is TGTGCCAGCAACCTAGCGGGGGGGCTGGAGACCCAGTACTTC. Amino acids: CASNLAGGLETQYF. The chain is built from TRBV9 and TRBJ2-5; TRBD2 agrees at 12 bases. Germline values: CDR1 SGDLS, CDR2 YYNGEE. V was pared by 6 bases and J by 5 bases, with 5 bases of the junction left unmatched. The CDR3 has 14 amino acids.

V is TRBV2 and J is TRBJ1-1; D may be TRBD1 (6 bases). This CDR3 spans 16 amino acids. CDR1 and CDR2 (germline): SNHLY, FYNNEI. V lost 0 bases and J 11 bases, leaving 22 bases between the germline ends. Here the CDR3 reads CASSEALLSAGRGAFF. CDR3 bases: TGTGCCAGCAGTGAAGCGCTCTTGTCGGCAGGGAGGGGGGCTTTCTTT.

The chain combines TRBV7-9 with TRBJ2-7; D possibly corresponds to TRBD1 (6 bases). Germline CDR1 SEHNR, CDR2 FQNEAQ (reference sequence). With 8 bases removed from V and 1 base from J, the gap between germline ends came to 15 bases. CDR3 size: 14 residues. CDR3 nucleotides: TGTGCCAGCGACGAAGGGGACAAATCCTACGAGCAGTACTTC. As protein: CASDEGDKSYEQYF.

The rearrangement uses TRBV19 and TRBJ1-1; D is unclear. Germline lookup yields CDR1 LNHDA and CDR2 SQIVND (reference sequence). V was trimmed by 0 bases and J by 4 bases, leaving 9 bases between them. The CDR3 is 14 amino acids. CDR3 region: CASSIDRLVTEAFF. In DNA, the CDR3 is TGTGCCAGTAGTATAGACAGGTTGGTCACTGAAGCTTTCTTT.

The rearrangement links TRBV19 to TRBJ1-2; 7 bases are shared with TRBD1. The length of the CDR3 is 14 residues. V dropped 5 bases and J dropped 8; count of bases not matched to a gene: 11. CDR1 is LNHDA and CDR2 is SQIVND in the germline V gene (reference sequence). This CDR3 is CASSSQGIIGGYTF. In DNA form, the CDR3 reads TGTGCCAGTAGTTCACAGGGGATCATAGGAGGCTACACCTTC.

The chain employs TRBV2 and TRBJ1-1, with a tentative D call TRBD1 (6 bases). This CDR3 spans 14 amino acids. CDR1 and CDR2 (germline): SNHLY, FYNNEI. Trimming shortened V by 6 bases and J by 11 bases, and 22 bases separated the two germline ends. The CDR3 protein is CASSFGTPGGKAFF. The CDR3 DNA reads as TGTGCCAGCAGCTTCGGGACACCAGGAGGTAAGGCTTTCTTT.

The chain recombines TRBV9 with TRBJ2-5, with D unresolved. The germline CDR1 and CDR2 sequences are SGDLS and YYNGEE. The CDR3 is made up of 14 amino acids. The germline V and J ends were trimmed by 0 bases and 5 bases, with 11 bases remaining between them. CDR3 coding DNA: TGTGCCAGCAGCGTAGGCATTAGCAGCGAGACCCAGTACTTC. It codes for CASSVGISSETQYF.

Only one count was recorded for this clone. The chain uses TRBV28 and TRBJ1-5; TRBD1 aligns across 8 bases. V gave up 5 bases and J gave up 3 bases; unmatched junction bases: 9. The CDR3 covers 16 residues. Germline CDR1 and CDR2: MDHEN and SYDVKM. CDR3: CASSARTGNFNQPQHF. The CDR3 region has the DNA TGTGCCAGCAGTGCCCGGACAGGGAATTTCAATCAGCCCCAGCATTTT.

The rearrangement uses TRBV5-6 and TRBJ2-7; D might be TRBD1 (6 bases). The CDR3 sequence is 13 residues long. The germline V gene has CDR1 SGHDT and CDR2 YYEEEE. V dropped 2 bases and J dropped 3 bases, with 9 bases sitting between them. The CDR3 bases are TGTGCCAGCAGCTTACCACAGGGCTACGAGCAGTACTTC. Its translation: CASSLPQGYEQYF.

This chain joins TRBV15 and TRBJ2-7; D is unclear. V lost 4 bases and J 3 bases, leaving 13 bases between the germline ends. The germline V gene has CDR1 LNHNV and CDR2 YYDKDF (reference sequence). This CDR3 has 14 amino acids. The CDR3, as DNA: TGTGCCACCAGCACTTCAGCCAACAGCTACGAGCAGTACTTC. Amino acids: CATSTSANSYEQYF. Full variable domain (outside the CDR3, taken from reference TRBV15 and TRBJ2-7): DAMVIQNPRYQVTQFGKPVTLSCSQTLNHNVMYWYQQKSSQAPKLLFHYYDKDFNNEADTPDNFQSRRPNTSFCFLDIRSPGLGDTAMYLCATSTSANSYEQYFGPGTRLTVT.

This CDR3 is CASSSRGGIGFGELFF. The CDR3 DNA follows: TGTGCCAGCAGCTCTCGAGGCGGGATTGGGTTCGGGGAGCTGTTTTTT. This sequence joins TRBV6-6 and TRBJ2-2; D perhaps matches TRBD2 (6 bases). The length of the CDR3 is 16 residues. The V gene lost 6 bases and the J gene lost 7 bases, with 21 bases spanning the gap. CDR1 and CDR2 from the germline V gene are MNHNY and SVGAGI (reference sequence).

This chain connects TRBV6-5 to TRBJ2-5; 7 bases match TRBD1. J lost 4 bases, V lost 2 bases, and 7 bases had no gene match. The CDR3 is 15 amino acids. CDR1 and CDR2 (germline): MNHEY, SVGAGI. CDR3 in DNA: TGTGCCAGCAGTTACGGGGCAGGGGGAGTAGAGACCCAGTACTTC. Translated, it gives CASSYGAGGVETQYF.

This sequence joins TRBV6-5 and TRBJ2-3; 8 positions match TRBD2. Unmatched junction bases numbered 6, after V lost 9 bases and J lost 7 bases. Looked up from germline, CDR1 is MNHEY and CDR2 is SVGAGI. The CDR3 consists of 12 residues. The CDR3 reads CASRTSGNTQYF. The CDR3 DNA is TGTGCCAGTCGAACTAGCGGAAATACGCAGTATTTT.